This TCR beta chain was obtained from a study of blood T cells in healthy people across ages. Study-wide results and caveats: Per million T cells, TCR beta diversity dropped roughly linearly as age increased. More naive CD4+ cells and higher diversity marked long-lived donors relative to aged donors.

The V gene's germline CDR1 is SGHTA and CDR2 FQGNSA. The ends lost 5 bases at V and 7 bases at J; junction bases unmatched: 17. The CDR3 is made up of 17 amino acids. This clonotype occurred a few times. Its matching antigen is unknown. A second about 7 to 11 cycle PCR used barcoded and J-beta primers. With 12 random nucleotides, a template-switch adaptor tagged each individual cDNA molecule. TCRdb fed the 5' RACE reads into MiXCR, producing one record per CDR3 protein. The sample yields approximately 810,000 distinct CDR3 sequences, 30% to 45% seen once. The sample consisted of blood. This TCR derives from a man younger than 30 in good health. The V call is TRBV7-2, the J call TRBJ2-7; 10 bases are a match to TRBD2. CDR3 sequence: CASSPMGLAPSYNEQYF. CDR3 bases: TGTGCCAGCAGCCCAATGGGACTAGCGCCCTCCTACAATGAGCAGTACTTC.